Reported below is one T cell receptor (beta chain). The sample belongs to a study of blood T cell repertoires in COVID-19. The overall study: Whether acute or convalescent, the COVID-19 samples came from the United States, Italy and Spain. PBMCs, B-cell-depleted T cells, or T cells were the source of the cDNA or gDNA that made up the material.

Authors' methods: The authors estimated nucleated cell counts from reference gene primer amplification. Repertoires were generated with immunoSEQ multiplex PCR, while TCRdb's copy carries only in-frame clones and drops some. V and J calls plus clone size are reproduced from that table; the DNA served to infer D and trimming. The sample yields some 150,000 clones, roughly 80% seen once. V shed 6 bases and J 5 bases; nucleotides not matched to a gene: 2. Germline lookup yields CDR1 KGHDR and CDR2 SFDVKD. CDR3 size: 12 residues. The genes are TRBV24-1 and TRBJ2-5; TRBD1 matches 7 bases. The TCR sequence derives from a human donor with acute or convalescent COVID-19. The donor label of this sample is uncertain. Sequenced input: peripheral blood. The CDR3 DNA is TGTGCCACCAGTCAACAGGGGGAGACCCAGTACTTC. It yields the protein CATSQQGETQYF.